These T cell receptor beta chains were read from a single sample in a study of a mutant IDH1 vaccine in newly diagnosed glioma. These TCRs are of unknown antigen specificity. Using immunoSEQ multiplex PCR, the repertoire was profiled, and TCRdb retains in-frame clones only, with some absent. The table records roughly 43,000 clones, around 76% of them present only once. The input for sequencing was PBMCs, taken from a glioma patient whose treatment included an IDH1 peptide vaccine. These receptors were obtained from a man aged 45-60 years with glioma. CDR3s include the opening cysteine and the closing phenylalanine or tryptophan. The order of the fields is J gene, D gene, clone size, V gene, CDR3 protein, CDR3 DNA. The D gene is left open where the match is weak. Clone size is not always given. Where it is, it says once, few, many or a class for expanded clones.

j_call: TRBJ1-2; d_call: TRBD1; clone_size: .; v_call: TRBV28; cdr3_aa: CAILTGQGDGYTF; cdr3_nt: TGTGCCATACTAACTGGACAGGGTGATGGCTACACCTTC
j_call: TRBJ1-1; d_call: TRBD1; clone_size: .; v_call: TRBV5-1; cdr3_aa: CASSPRGQGNMNTEAFF; cdr3_nt: TGCGCCAGCAGCCCTCGCGGACAGGGGAATATGAACACTGAAGCTTTCTTT
j_call: TRBJ2-7; d_call: .; clone_size: .; v_call: TRBV6-5; cdr3_aa: CASSSQAASYEQYF; cdr3_nt: TGTGCCAGCAGTTCGCAGGCCGCTTCCTACGAGCAGTACTTC
j_call: TRBJ2-7; d_call: .; clone_size: .; v_call: TRBV5-1; cdr3_aa: CASSLGGVRDEQYF; cdr3_nt: TGCGCCAGCAGCTTGGGAGGGGTACGAGACGAGCAGTACTTC
j_call: TRBJ1-2; d_call: .; clone_size: once; v_call: TRBV7-2; cdr3_aa: CATLRGYGYTF; cdr3_nt: TGTGCCACCCTCAGGGGTTATGGCTACACCTTC
j_call: TRBJ1-5; d_call: .; clone_size: .; v_call: TRBV6-5; cdr3_aa: CASSSGREGNQPQHF; cdr3_nt: TGTGCCAGCAGTTCGGGCAGGGAGGGCAATCAGCCCCAGCATTTT
j_call: TRBJ1-5; d_call: TRBD1; clone_size: .; v_call: TRBV28; cdr3_aa: CASRGRQGSYQPQHF; cdr3_nt: TGTGCCAGCAGGGGGAGACAGGGATCCTATCAGCCCCAGCATTTT
j_call: TRBJ2-7; d_call: TRBD2; clone_size: .; v_call: TRBV7-2; cdr3_aa: CASSLKAGGGYEQYF; cdr3_nt: TGTGCCAGCAGCTTAAAAGCGGGGGGCGGCTACGAGCAGTACTTC
j_call: TRBJ2-3; d_call: TRBD2; clone_size: .; v_call: TRBV9; cdr3_aa: CASSGPSGGAPDTQYF; cdr3_nt: TGTGCCAGCAGCGGACCTAGCGGGGGGGCGCCAGATACGCAGTATTTT
j_call: TRBJ1-1; d_call: .; clone_size: few; v_call: TRBV14; cdr3_aa: CASSPDLNTEAFF; cdr3_nt: TGTGCCAGCAGCCCAGATCTGAACACTGAAGCTTTCTTT
j_call: TRBJ2-1; d_call: .; clone_size: .; v_call: TRBV13; cdr3_aa: CASSIRIYNEQFF; cdr3_nt: TGTGCCAGCAGCATACGAATCTACAATGAGCAGTTCTTC
j_call: TRBJ2-7; d_call: TRBD2; clone_size: few; v_call: TRBV10-1; cdr3_aa: CASSESKIGRGEQYF; cdr3_nt: TGCGCCAGCAGTGAGTCGAAGATAGGGAGGGGCGAGCAGTACTTC
j_call: TRBJ2-2; d_call: TRBD1; clone_size: .; v_call: TRBV7-3; cdr3_aa: CASSSRQGQLFF; cdr3_nt: TGTGCCAGCAGCTCTCGACAGGGACAGCTGTTTTTT
j_call: TRBJ2-7; d_call: .; clone_size: .; v_call: TRBV9; cdr3_aa: CASSVAGAPYEQYF; cdr3_nt: TGTGCCAGCAGCGTAGCGGGGGCCCCCTACGAGCAGTACTTC
j_call: TRBJ1-5; d_call: TRBD1; clone_size: .; v_call: TRBV2; cdr3_aa: CASSWDRPPKHSSQHF; cdr3_nt: TGTGCCAGCAGTTGGGACAGGCCGCCCAAACATTCGTCCCAGCATTTT
j_call: TRBJ2-3; d_call: .; clone_size: .; v_call: TRBV13; cdr3_aa: CASSLVMREYTDTQYF; cdr3_nt: TGTGCCAGCAGCTTAGTCATGCGGGAATACACAGATACGCAGTATTTT
j_call: TRBJ2-2; d_call: TRBD1; clone_size: .; v_call: TRBV10-3; cdr3_aa: CAISGEGADTGELFF; cdr3_nt: TGTGCCATCAGCGGTGAGGGGGCAGACACCGGGGAGCTGTTTTTT
j_call: TRBJ1-1; d_call: .; clone_size: few; v_call: TRBV30; cdr3_aa: CAWGKDSSNTEAFF; cdr3_nt: TGTGCCTGGGGAAAGGACAGTTCGAACACTGAAGCTTTCTTT
j_call: TRBJ2-3; d_call: .; clone_size: .; v_call: TRBV10-3; cdr3_aa: CAISGVGRISTDTQYF; cdr3_nt: TGTGCCATCAGTGGGGTGGGCAGGATTAGCACAGATACGCAGTATTTT
j_call: TRBJ2-7; d_call: .; clone_size: .; v_call: TRBV11-3; cdr3_aa: CASSSQGEGAGEQYF; cdr3_nt: TGTGCCAGCAGCTCCCAAGGAGAAGGGGCCGGCGAGCAGTACTTC
j_call: TRBJ1-1; d_call: .; clone_size: medium-sized; v_call: TRBV30; cdr3_aa: CAAEGDINTEAFF; cdr3_nt: TGTGCTGCCGAGGGGGATATCAACACTGAAGCTTTCTTT
j_call: TRBJ1-5; d_call: .; clone_size: .; v_call: TRBV15; cdr3_aa: CATSREGWGNQPQHF; cdr3_nt: TGTGCCACCAGCAGAGAAGGGTGGGGCAATCAGCCCCAGCATTTT
j_call: TRBJ2-2; d_call: .; clone_size: .; v_call: TRBV30; cdr3_aa: CAWSVRVTGELFF; cdr3_nt: TGTGCCTGGAGTGTACGGGTCACCGGGGAGCTGTTTTTT
j_call: TRBJ1-1; d_call: .; clone_size: .; v_call: TRBV19; cdr3_aa: CATRGGEAFF; cdr3_nt: TGTGCCACTAGGGGTGGTGAAGCTTTCTTT
j_call: TRBJ2-7; d_call: TRBD1; clone_size: .; v_call: TRBV6-5; cdr3_aa: CASRRTGGGYEQYF; cdr3_nt: TGTGCCAGCAGAAGGACAGGGGGCGGATACGAGCAGTACTTC
j_call: TRBJ2-2; d_call: .; clone_size: .; v_call: TRBV27; cdr3_aa: CASSLMGARRPGELFF; cdr3_nt: TGTGCCAGCAGTTTAATGGGGGCAAGGCGCCCCGGGGAGCTGTTTTTT
j_call: TRBJ1-1; d_call: TRBD1; clone_size: .; v_call: TRBV9; cdr3_aa: CASSVGPGGGFTEAFF; cdr3_nt: TGTGCCAGCAGCGTTGGTCCAGGGGGCGGCTTCACTGAAGCTTTCTTT
j_call: TRBJ2-7; d_call: TRBD1; clone_size: .; v_call: TRBV6-1; cdr3_aa: CASSDGQASSYEQYF; cdr3_nt: TGTGCCAGCAGTGATGGACAGGCGAGCTCCTACGAGCAGTACTTC
j_call: TRBJ2-7; d_call: .; clone_size: .; v_call: TRBV4-2; cdr3_aa: CASSSPRQGFHSYEQYF; cdr3_nt: TGTGCCAGCAGCTCCCCCCGCCAGGGGTTTCACTCCTACGAGCAGTACTTC
j_call: TRBJ1-4; d_call: .; clone_size: .; v_call: TRBV4-1; cdr3_aa: CASSQWGEEKLFF; cdr3_nt: TGCGCCAGCAGCCAATGGGGGGAAGAAAAACTGTTTTTT
j_call: TRBJ1-4; d_call: TRBD1; clone_size: .; v_call: TRBV9; cdr3_aa: CASSARQGGEKLFF; cdr3_nt: TGTGCCAGCAGCGCACGACAGGGCGGTGAAAAACTGTTTTTT
j_call: TRBJ2-7; d_call: TRBD2; clone_size: .; v_call: TRBV7-2; cdr3_aa: CASSLGVGGGYEQYF; cdr3_nt: TGTGCCAGCAGCTTAGGGGTGGGCGGGGGCTACGAGCAGTACTTC
j_call: TRBJ2-2; d_call: .; clone_size: .; v_call: TRBV2; cdr3_aa: CAIGPGELFF; cdr3_nt: TGTGCCATCGGTCCCGGGGAGCTGTTTTTT
j_call: TRBJ2-7; d_call: TRBD2; clone_size: .; v_call: TRBV4-3; cdr3_aa: CASSLTDGTRGEQYF; cdr3_nt: TGCGCCAGCAGCCTGACCGACGGGACTAGGGGTGAGCAGTACTTC
j_call: TRBJ1-2; d_call: .; clone_size: .; v_call: TRBV18; cdr3_aa: CASSPDSNYGYTF; cdr3_nt: TGTGCCAGCTCACCAGACAGTAACTATGGCTACACCTTC
j_call: TRBJ1-4; d_call: .; clone_size: .; v_call: TRBV5-1; cdr3_aa: CASSFRPNEKLFF; cdr3_nt: TGCGCCAGCAGCTTCCGACCTAATGAAAAACTGTTTTTT
j_call: TRBJ2-1; d_call: .; clone_size: .; v_call: TRBV20-1; cdr3_aa: CSARLTNEQFF; cdr3_nt: TGCAGTGCTAGACTTACCAATGAGCAGTTCTTC
j_call: TRBJ1-1; d_call: .; clone_size: .; v_call: TRBV6-1; cdr3_aa: CASERVGLEAFF; cdr3_nt: TGTGCCAGCGAAAGGGTAGGGTTGGAGGCTTTCTTT
j_call: TRBJ2-7; d_call: TRBD1; clone_size: .; v_call: TRBV18; cdr3_aa: CASSTDRASYEQYF; cdr3_nt: TGTGCCAGCTCAACGGACAGGGCCTCCTACGAGCAGTACTTC
j_call: TRBJ1-1; d_call: .; clone_size: .; v_call: TRBV5-4; cdr3_aa: CASSLRGRKETPNEAFF; cdr3_nt: TGTGCCAGCAGCTTGAGAGGGCGGAAAGAAACCCCCAATGAAGCTTTCTTT
j_call: TRBJ2-1; d_call: .; clone_size: .; v_call: TRBV20-1; cdr3_aa: CSAPKVDEQFF; cdr3_nt: TGCAGTGCCCCTAAGGTGGATGAGCAGTTCTTC
j_call: TRBJ2-2; d_call: TRBD1; clone_size: .; v_call: TRBV7-7; cdr3_aa: CASSSSGGPNTGELFF; cdr3_nt: TGTGCTAGCAGCTCCTCAGGGGGCCCTAACACCGGGGAGCTGTTTTTT
j_call: TRBJ1-3; d_call: .; clone_size: few; v_call: TRBV18; cdr3_aa: CASSPTRYKTIYF; cdr3_nt: TGTGCCAGCTCACCGACACGTTATAAGACCATATATTTT
j_call: TRBJ1-2; d_call: .; clone_size: .; v_call: TRBV5-4; cdr3_aa: CASSLGGRGFSGYTF; cdr3_nt: TGTGCCAGCAGCTTGGGGGGGCGAGGTTTTAGTGGCTACACCTTC
j_call: TRBJ1-1; d_call: .; clone_size: .; v_call: TRBV27; cdr3_aa: CASSLKADLNTEAFF; cdr3_nt: TGTGCCAGCAGTTTAAAGGCAGACTTGAACACTGAAGCTTTCTTT
j_call: TRBJ2-7; d_call: .; clone_size: once; v_call: TRBV7-9; cdr3_aa: CASSLLGGSHEQYF; cdr3_nt: TGTGCCAGCAGTCTCCTAGGGGGAAGCCACGAGCAGTACTTC